Listed here are 28 T cell receptor beta chains from one sample, sequenced in a study of T cell responses to AZD1222 COVID-19 vaccine. The method was immunoSEQ multiplex PCR; TCRdb's version includes in-frame clones alone and lacks a portion of them. The sample records some 120,000 clones, roughly nine tenths being singletons. The sequencing used peripheral blood, collected 28 days after the second AZD1222 dose. All receptors come from an adult who received the AZD1222 COVID-19 vaccine.

There are a few counts of this clone. The V and J genes are TRBV3-1 (or the pseudogene TRBV3-2) and TRBJ2-1; TRBD2 aligns across 7 bases. The V gene's germline CDR1 is LGHDT and CDR2 YNNKEL (reference sequence). V lost 7 bases, J lost 7 bases, and 4 bases stayed unmatched. The CDR3 totals 12 residues. CDR3 nucleotide sequence: TGTGCCAGCACCCGAGCGGGAAATGAGCAGTTCTTC. Amino acids: CASTRAGNEQFF.

CDR3 coding DNA: TGCGCCAGCAGCTTGGAGGGGCTCGATGGGGGATACAATGAGCAGTTCTTC. It is translated as CASSLEGLDGGYNEQFF. V usage is TRBV5-1 and J usage is TRBJ2-1; TRBD1 or TRBD2 may be the D gene (5 bases each). The V gene's germline CDR1 is SGHRS and CDR2 YFSETQ. Trimming cost V 0 bases and J 4 bases, with 17 bases left between them. The CDR3 contains 17 residues.

The chain couples TRBV1 to TRBJ2-7; the D call TRBD1 from the table was never checked on the DNA. TRBV1 is a documented pseudogene. The CDR3 consists of 16 residues. DNA of the CDR3: TGCACCAGCAGCCAAGGTCCGCAGGGGTGTTGCTACGAGCAGTACTTC. Protein sequence: CTSSQGPQGCCYEQYF.

J is TRBJ1-2 and V is TRBV11-1, with 8 bases matching TRBD1. V lost 6 bases to trimming and J lost 3 bases; unmatched junction nucleotides: 6. The CDR3 runs to 14 residues. Germline lookup yields CDR1 SGHAT and CDR2 FQDESV (reference sequence). The CDR3 DNA follows: TGTGCCAGCAGACAGACAGGGGAGGACTATGGCTACACCTTC. It translates to CASRQTGEDYGYTF.

The sample holds one count of this clone. The V gene is TRBV24-1, the J gene TRBJ1-4, with TRBD1 matching over 11 bases. This CDR3 contains 15 residues. The germline gives CDR1 KGHDR, CDR2 SFDVKD. V shed 4 bases, J shed 7 bases, and the junction held 4 bases outside the gene matches. CDR3 nucleotide sequence: TGTGCCACCAGTGAGTCCGGGACAGGGGGTGAAAAACTGTTTTTT. This translates into CATSESGTGGEKLFF.

The V call is TRBV30, the J call TRBJ1-4; unclear D gene. There are 18 residues in the CDR3. The germline V gene encodes CDR1 GTSNPN and CDR2 SVGIG (reference sequence). V lost 5 bases and J 3 bases, leaving 25 bases between the germline ends. This CDR3 is CAWGAQARPLIPNEKLFF. CDR3 nucleotide sequence: TGTGCCTGGGGCGCTCAGGCCCGACCCCTTATACCTAATGAAAAACTGTTTTTT.

The chain couples TRBV10-3 to TRBJ2-1; 7 bases are shared with TRBD2. The CDR3 consists of 15 residues. Trimming at V came to 4 bases and at J to 6 bases, leaving 9 bases not matched to a gene. The V gene's germline CDR1 is ENHRY and CDR2 SYGVKD. The CDR3 loop is CAISGGSPPPNEQFF. CDR3 sequence (DNA): TGTGCCATCAGTGGCGGGAGCCCCCCACCCAATGAGCAGTTCTTC.

Turning to this clone: The sample holds other DNA sequences that translate to the same CDR3. The rearrangement joins TRBV9 to TRBJ2-7, with 12 bases lining up with TRBD1. The ends lost 2 bases at V and 4 bases at J; junction bases unmatched: 1. The CDR3 extends over 14 amino acids. Germline V gives CDR1 SGDLS, CDR2 YYNGEE. The CDR3 is CASSVGQGAYEQYF. CDR3 sequence (DNA): TGTGCCAGCAGCGTGGGACAGGGGGCTTACGAGCAGTACTTC.

The gene calls are TRBV27 and TRBJ2-3; TRBD2 is a possible D gene (6 bases). This CDR3 region has 18 residues. V gave up 5 bases and J gave up 2 bases, with 23 bases separating them. Germline V gives CDR1 MNHEY, CDR2 SMNVEV (reference sequence). The CDR3 sequence: CASSKSDWGEMLTDTQYF. The CDR3 nucleotides are TGTGCCAGCAGTAAGAGTGACTGGGGGGAGATGCTCACAGATACGCAGTATTTT.

This chain links TRBV19 with TRBJ1-3; maybe TRBD1 (5 bases). The V gene lost 6 bases and the J gene lost 2 bases, with 14 bases spanning the gap. The CDR3 covers 15 residues. The germline V gene encodes CDR1 LNHDA and CDR2 SQIVND (reference sequence). Written as DNA, the CDR3 is TGTGCCAGTAGCCCCCCAGGGCGACCTGGAAACACCATATATTTT. It translates to CASSPPGRPGNTIYF.

The CDR3 sequence: CASRRDATNEKLFF. The DNA for the CDR3 is TGTGCCAGCAGGAGAGATGCAACTAATGAAAAACTGTTTTTT. The genes are TRBV6-5 and TRBJ1-4; D unresolved. The CDR3 totals 14 residues. V lost 6 bases, J lost 0 bases, and 8 bases lay in between. CDR1 and CDR2 from the germline V gene are MNHEY and SVGAGI.

The CDR3 sequence is CASTAEGDGYTF. CDR3 coding DNA: TGTGCCAGCACAGCAGAGGGCGATGGCTACACCTTC. The chain has TRBV13 and TRBJ1-2; D is unresolved. CDR3 size: 12 residues. Trimming shortened V by 7 bases and J by 6 bases, and 12 bases separated the two germline ends. CDR1 is PRHDT, CDR2 FYEKMQ, per germline (reference sequence).

V usage is TRBV7-8 and J usage is TRBJ2-2, with 10 bases matching TRBD2. Per germline, CDR1 SGHVS and CDR2 FQNEAQ. The CDR3 extends over 15 amino acids. The V and J ends lost 2 bases and 6 bases, in that order; junction bases with no gene match: 3. CDR3 in DNA: TGTGCCAGCAGCTTAACCCTAGCGGGAGCCGGGGAGCTGTTTTTT. Encoded protein: CASSLTLAGAGELFF. The variable domain in full, with the rest retrieved from reference TRBV7-8 and TRBJ2-2, is GAGVSQSPRYKVAKRGQDVALRCDPISGHVSLFWYQQALGQGPEFLTYFQNEAQLDKSGLPSDRFFAERPEGSVSTLKIQRTQQEDSAVYLCASSLTLAGAGELFFGEGSRLTVL.

The gene calls are TRBV7-2 and TRBJ2-7; 11 nucleotides align to TRBD2. Looked up from germline, CDR1 is SGHTA and CDR2 is FQGNSA. J gave up 1 base and V 3 bases, and 2 bases lay outside the gene matches. The length of the CDR3 is 15 residues. The CDR3 is CASSFTSGGSYEQYF. In nucleotides, the CDR3 is TGTGCCAGCAGCTTTACTAGCGGGGGATCCTACGAGCAGTACTTC.

The rearrangement joins TRBV28 to TRBJ1-6, with unresolved D. The germline V gene encodes CDR1 MDHEN and CDR2 SYDVKM. The CDR3 sequence is 14 residues long. V shed 3 bases and J shed 8 bases, with 11 bases lying between them. The CDR3 spells CASSFGSTDSPLHF. The CDR3 DNA reads as TGTGCCAGCAGTTTTGGGTCCACGGATTCACCCCTCCACTTT.

This clone was seen a handful of times. J is TRBJ1-2 and V is TRBV7-2; TRBD1 is a possible D gene (5 bases). Trimming took 5 bases from V and 6 from J, leaving 13 bases between them. Germline V gene lookup returns CDR1 SGHTA and CDR2 FQGNSA. The CDR3 consists of 13 residues. CDR3 DNA: TGTGCCAGCAGCCCCCCGGGGCGGGATGGCTACACCTTC. Translation: CASSPPGRDGYTF. The whole variable domain, remainder taken from reference TRBV7-2 and TRBJ1-2, is GAGVSQSPSNKVTEKGKDVELRCDPISGHTALYWYRQSLGQGLEFLIYFQGNSAPDKSGLPSDRFSAERTGGSVSTLTIQRTQQEDSAVYLCASSPPGRDGYTFGSGTRLTVV.

The CDR3 bases are TGTGCCAGCAGCACTGGGACAGTTTATGGCTACACCTTC. This gives the protein CASSTGTVYGYTF. The V and J genes are TRBV7-9 and TRBJ1-2; TRBD1 matches 7 bases. The CDR3 has 13 amino acids. Germline values: CDR1 SEHNR, CDR2 FQNEAQ (reference sequence). V lost 5 bases, J lost 5 bases, and 5 bases stayed unmatched.

The chain has TRBV11-2 and TRBJ2-7; 7 bases agree with TRBD2. Trimming removed 5 bases from V and 4 bases from J; junction bases left unmatched: 14. In germline, CDR1 is SGHAT, CDR2 FQNNGV. The CDR3 has 16 residues. The CDR3 loop reads CASSLIQRGLGYEQYF. The CDR3 nucleotides are TGTGCCAGCAGCCTAATCCAGCGGGGCCTCGGGTACGAGCAGTACTTC.

V is TRBV30 and J is TRBJ2-7; D call uncertain. Between the trimmed V and J ends, which lost 0 bases and 5 bases, there was a span of 5 bases. Germline CDR1 GTSNPN, CDR2 SVGIG (reference sequence). CDR3 length: 11 amino acids. The CDR3 DNA reads as TGTGCCTGGAGTGTTTACCACGAGCAGTACTTC. Its translation is CAWSVYHEQYF. Filled out from reference TRBV30 and TRBJ2-7, the complete variable domain reads SQTIHQWPATLVQPVGSPLSLECTVEGTSNPNLYWYRQAAGRGLQLLFYSVGIGQISSEVPQNLSASRPQDRQFILSSKKLLLSDSGFYLCAWSVYHEQYFGPGTRLTVT.

This clone occurred once. The chain couples TRBV7-2 to TRBJ2-5; D is uncertain. V was cut by 2 bases and J by 4 bases, with 11 bases left in between. Germline assignment: CDR1 SGHTA and CDR2 FQGNSA. The CDR3 has 14 residues. The CDR3 sequence is CASSLYYSTETQYF. CDR3 nucleotide sequence: TGTGCCAGCAGCTTATACTACTCCACAGAGACCCAGTACTTC.

V and J are TRBV5-6 and TRBJ2-5, with 7 positions matching TRBD2. The CDR3 contains 16 residues. Trimming took 2 bases from V and 5 from J; bases not matched to a gene: 12. Germline V lookup: CDR1 SGHDT, CDR2 YYEEEE. As DNA, the CDR3 is TGTGCCAGCAGCTTAAGGGTTCTAGCGGCCGGGGAGACCCAGTACTTC. Translated, it gives CASSLRVLAAGETQYF. Full variable domain (rest looked up from reference TRBV5-6 and TRBJ2-5): DAGVTQSPTHLIKTRGQQVTLRCSPKSGHDTVSWYQQALGQGPQFIFQYYEEEERQRGNFPDRFSGHQFPNYSSELNVNALLLGDSALYLCASSLRVLAAGETQYFGPGTRLLVL.

The chain couples TRBV6-5 to TRBJ2-5; 8 nucleotides align to TRBD2. The V and J ends lost 9 bases and 0 bases, in that order; junction bases with no gene match: 9. Germline CDR1 MNHEY, CDR2 SVGAGI. There are 15 residues in the CDR3. CDR3 region: CASIAGPHYQETQYF. The CDR3 DNA is TGTGCCAGTATAGCGGGGCCCCACTACCAAGAGACCCAGTACTTC.

This chain joins TRBV27 and TRBJ1-6; TRBD1 is a possible D gene (5 bases). Per the germline V gene, CDR1 is MNHEY and CDR2 is SMNVEV (reference sequence). Trimming removed 6 bases from V and 7 bases from J, with 19 bases in between. The CDR3 contains 16 residues. The CDR3 DNA reads TGTGCCAGCAGCGAGCTGGGGGGAGTAAGGAATTCACCCCTCCACTTT. Its translation is CASSELGGVRNSPLHF.

The chain has TRBV10-3 and TRBJ1-1; D is ambiguous. Looked up from germline, CDR1 is ENHRY and CDR2 is SYGVKD. Trimming shortened V by 7 bases and J by 6 bases, and 21 bases separated the two germline ends. This CDR3 region has 15 residues. CDR3 sequence (DNA): TGTGCCATCACGAGGGAAGACCTATCCGGCGCTGAAGCTTTCTTT. This encodes CAITREDLSGAEAFF.

The chain employs TRBV27 and TRBJ1-1; 9 positions match TRBD1. V shed 2 bases and J 7 bases; nucleotides not matched to a gene: 14. Germline CDR1 reads MNHEY; CDR2 reads SMNVEV (reference sequence). The CDR3 totals 17 residues. CDR3 nucleotide sequence: TGTGCCAGCAGTTTAATCAGGCGGGACAGGGTCGGGCGTGAAGCTTTCTTT. It yields the protein CASSLIRRDRVGREAFF.

The chain is built from TRBV27 and TRBJ2-2, with 7 bases aligning to TRBD2. Germline loops: CDR1 MNHEY, CDR2 SMNVEV (reference sequence). The CDR3 has 16 residues. Trimming at V came to 7 bases and at J to 5 bases, leaving 13 bases not matched to a gene. CDR3 sequence reads: CASTMNWGAGTGELFF. The CDR3 DNA reads TGTGCCAGCACCATGAACTGGGGAGCGGGAACCGGGGAGCTGTTTTTT.

V and J are TRBV15 and TRBJ1-1; 9 nucleotides match TRBD1. The CDR3 totals 14 residues. Germline V CDR1 and CDR2: LNHNV, YYDKDF (reference sequence). V lost 8 bases, J lost 6 bases, and 10 bases stayed unmatched. The CDR3 nucleotides are TGTGCCACCGTCCGCGGACAGGGGCGGTCTGAAGCTTTCTTT. This translates into CATVRGQGRSEAFF.

The J gene is TRBJ1-1, the V gene TRBV27; D is ambiguous. V shed 3 bases and J shed 2 bases, with 7 bases lying between them. Germline V gene sequence: CDR1 MNHEY, CDR2 SMNVEV (reference sequence). CDR3 size: 13 residues. CDR3 bases: TGTGCCAGCAGTTTCCAGGTCAACACTGAAGCTTTCTTT. Translating gives CASSFQVNTEAFF.